The 29 T cell receptor beta chains reported below all come from one sample, sequenced in a study of shared clonotypes between healthy human individuals. The assay was immunoSEQ multiplex PCR, and TCRdb's table has in-frame clones only and misses some. The table lists about 1 million clones, roughly 80% of them singletons, with 1.4% in the top ten. Sequencing was done on a sample of memory CD4+ T cells sorted from blood. Subset denoted: CD45RA-negative fraction. The source is a young man in good health.

The DNA for the CDR3 is TGTGCCAGTAGAGGGGTGGAGATGATCGGCCCCGGGGAGCTGTTTTTT. Translating gives CASRGVEMIGPGELFF. The genes are TRBV19 and TRBJ2-2; a possible D gene is TRBD1 (5 bases). The V and J ends lost 6 bases and 6 bases respectively, with 20 bases between them. Germline V lookup: CDR1 LNHDA, CDR2 SQIVND (reference sequence). The CDR3 spans 16 residues.

The chain carries TRBV5-1 and TRBJ2-3, with TRBD2 matching over 10 bases. After removal of 2 bases from V and 2 bases from J, the junction contained 11 bases not matched to a gene. The CDR3 loop spans 18 amino acids. Germline CDR1 is SGHRS and CDR2 is YFSETQ. The chain's CDR3 is CASSLLKLAGGFTDTQYF. CDR3 sequence (DNA): TGCGCCAGCAGCTTACTAAAATTAGCGGGGGGTTTCACAGATACGCAGTATTTT. Filled out from reference TRBV5-1 and TRBJ2-3, the complete variable domain reads KAGVTQTPRYLIKTRGQQVTLSCSPISGHRSVSWYQQTPGQGLQFLFEYFSETQRNKGNFPGRFSGRQFSNSRSEMNVSTLELGDSALYLCASSLLKLAGGFTDTQYFGPGTRLTVL.

The chain combines TRBV20-1 with TRBJ1-2; a weak D match, TRBD1 (6 bases). The V and J ends lost 6 bases and 8 bases respectively, with 13 bases between them. The germline CDR1 and CDR2 sequences are DFQATT and SNEGSKA (reference sequence). The CDR3 consists of 11 residues. The CDR3 is CSAVTGYGYTF. The CDR3 DNA sequence: TGCAGTGCCGTCACAGGGTACGGCTACACCTTC.

This clone was observed a handful of times. The rearrangement uses TRBV2 and TRBJ1-1, with D uncertain. Per germline, CDR1 SNHLY and CDR2 FYNNEI. This CDR3 is 12 amino acids long. Trimming removed 2 bases from V and 5 bases from J, with 6 bases in between. CDR3 bases: TGTGCCAGCAGTGAACGGAGGACTGAAGCTTTCTTT. This encodes CASSERRTEAFF. Full variable domain (outside the CDR3, taken from reference TRBV2 and TRBJ1-1): EPEVTQTPSHQVTQMGQEVILRCVPISNHLYFYWYRQILGQKVEFLVSFYNNEISEKSEIFDDQFSVERPDGSNFTLKIRSTKLEDSAMYFCASSERRTEAFFGQGTRLTVV.

The J gene is TRBJ1-6, the V gene TRBV5-1; maybe TRBD1 (5 bases). This CDR3 is 16 amino acids long. The V end was cut by 0 bases, the J end by 9 bases, with 16 bases between. The germline V gene has CDR1 SGHRS and CDR2 YFSETQ. CDR3 sequence (DNA): TGCGCCAGCAGCTTGGCCGCCGGGACTACGTCTTCACCCCTCCACTTT. It specifies CASSLAAGTTSSPLHF.

This sequence joins TRBV30 and TRBJ1-5; tentatively, D is TRBD1 (6 bases). The V gene lost 2 bases and the J gene lost 8 bases, with 22 bases spanning the gap. In germline, CDR1 is GTSNPN, CDR2 SVGIG (reference sequence). The CDR3 loop spans 16 amino acids. CDR3 amino acids: CAWSTRNGQFGEPQHF. CDR3 bases: TGTGCCTGGAGTACTAGAAACGGACAGTTCGGGGAGCCCCAGCATTTT.

This chain uses TRBV7-9 with TRBJ2-1, with 11 bases fitting TRBD2. This CDR3 region has 19 residues. CDR1 and CDR2 from the germline V gene are SEHNR and FQNEAQ (reference sequence). The ends lost 4 bases at V and 0 bases at J; junction bases unmatched: 11. The CDR3 loop reads CASSYRLAGGLSSYNEQFF. The CDR3 bases are TGTGCCAGCAGCTACCGGCTAGCGGGGGGCCTTAGCTCCTACAATGAGCAGTTCTTC.

This clone has only a few counts. V is TRBV5-1 and J is TRBJ1-6, with D unresolved. The V end lost 0 bases, the J end lost 8 bases, and 9 bases lay between the germline ends. Germline CDR1 and CDR2: SGHRS and YFSETQ. The length of the CDR3 is 14 residues. The chain's CDR3 is CASSLVQRDSPLHF. The CDR3, as DNA: TGCGCCAGCAGCTTGGTCCAAAGGGATTCACCCCTCCACTTT.

The J gene is TRBJ1-4, the V gene TRBV7-2; D ambiguous. This CDR3 region has 14 residues. Germline V gene lookup returns CDR1 SGHTA and CDR2 FQGNSA. V shed 2 bases and J shed 4 bases, with 8 bases lying between them. The CDR3, as DNA: TGTGCCAGCAGCTTAACGGGAGTTAATGAAAAACTGTTTTTT. Translated: CASSLTGVNEKLFF. The whole variable domain, filled in from reference TRBV7-2 and TRBJ1-4, reads GAGVSQSPSNKVTEKGKDVELRCDPISGHTALYWYRQSLGQGLEFLIYFQGNSAPDKSGLPSDRFSAERTGGSVSTLTIQRTQQEDSAVYLCASSLTGVNEKLFFGSGTQLSVL.

The chain combines TRBV28 with TRBJ1-4, with D perhaps matching TRBD1 (6 bases). CDR3 length: 15 residues. Germline CDR1 and CDR2: MDHEN and SYDVKM. V lost 1 base and J lost 7, with 13 bases in between. CDR3 residues: CASSLSTGQGEKLFF. The CDR3 nucleotides are TGTGCCAGCAGTTTATCGACAGGACAAGGTGAAAAACTGTTTTTT.

Here the CDR3 reads CASSVDPGTSGTWGTQYF. The CDR3 coding sequence is TGTGCCAGCAGCGTAGACCCCGGGACTTCGGGTACGTGGGGTACGCAGTATTTT. The rearrangement links TRBV9 to TRBJ2-3, with D perhaps TRBD2 (6 bases). Germline CDR1 is SGDLS and CDR2 is YYNGEE. This CDR3 contains 18 residues. V lost 0 bases, J lost 8 bases, and 25 bases lay in between.

This clone was seen more than once but under ten times. The gene calls are TRBV18 and TRBJ2-3, with D hard to call. CDR1 KGHSH and CDR2 LQKENI come from the germline V gene. The CDR3 runs to 15 residues. The germline V and J ends were trimmed by 4 bases and 1 base, with 12 bases remaining between them. The CDR3 spells CASSLGDARTDTQYF. Written as DNA, the CDR3 is TGTGCCAGCTCACTGGGTGACGCGCGCACAGATACGCAGTATTTT.

A note on this clone: At one boundary the junction diverges from the germline segment, which might be a read error. The V and J genes are TRBV28 and TRBJ1-5; D is unclear. CDR1 and CDR2 (germline): MDHEN, SYDVKM. CDR3 size: 13 residues. CDR3 in amino acids: CASSLNSDQPQHF. CDR3 sequence (DNA): TGTGCCAGCAGTTTAAATAGCGATCAGCCCCAGCATTTT.

The chain carries TRBV29-1 and TRBJ2-7, with D perhaps being TRBD1 or TRBD2 (6 bases each). The V gene's germline CDR1 is SQVTM and CDR2 ANQGSEA. The CDR3 length is 17 residues. V gave up 0 bases and J gave up 0 bases, with 18 bases separating them. The CDR3 reads CSVEEAGRRGHSYEQYF. Written as DNA, the CDR3 is TGCAGCGTTGAAGAGGCGGGGAGGCGGGGACACTCCTACGAGCAGTACTTC.

CDR3 nucleotides: TGTGCCAGCAGTGAATATTTGGAGGGGTCGATTGGCTACACCTTC. It codes for CASSEYLEGSIGYTF. The chain employs TRBV25-1 and TRBJ1-2; perhaps TRBD1 as D (5 bases). The CDR3 runs 15 residues. From germline, CDR1 is MGHDK and CDR2 SYGVNS. V gave up 0 bases and J gave up 7 bases, with 15 bases separating them.

At least ten counts were recorded for this clone. This chain joins TRBV6-1 and TRBJ1-3, with D possibly matching TRBD1 (5 bases). The germline V and J ends were trimmed by 5 bases and 2 bases, with 7 bases remaining between them. Germline V gene data show CDR1 as MNHNS and CDR2 as SASEGT. This CDR3 has 13 amino acids. CDR3 DNA sequence: TGTGCCAGCAGTCAGGGAACTGGAAACACCATATATTTT. This translates into CASSQGTGNTIYF.

This CDR3 is CASSLAETTNEKLFF. For the CDR3, the DNA is TGTGCCAGCAGCTTGGCCGAGACAACTAATGAAAAACTGTTTTTT. The chain is built from TRBV5-4 and TRBJ1-4; no clear D. CDR1 is SGHNT, CDR2 YYREEE, per germline (reference sequence). CDR3 size: 15 residues. Deletions cut 0 bases from V and 0 bases from J, with 6 bases between.

This chain connects TRBV5-1 to TRBJ2-5; 11 nucleotides match TRBD2. V gave up 0 bases and J gave up 5 bases; unmatched junction bases: 6. Germline lookup yields CDR1 SGHRS and CDR2 YFSETQ. This CDR3 comprises 16 residues. The CDR3 reads CASSLGTSGSTETQYF. In DNA form, the CDR3 reads TGCGCCAGCAGCTTGGGTACTAGCGGGAGTACGGAGACCCAGTACTTC.

The chain links TRBV18 to TRBJ1-5; D gene unclear. V was clipped by 1 base and J by 2 bases, with 6 bases between them. The CDR3 contains 14 residues. Germline CDR1 KGHSH, CDR2 LQKENI. CDR3 sequence: CASSPQRGNQPQHF. As DNA, the CDR3 is TGTGCCAGCTCACCACAAAGGGGCAATCAGCCCCAGCATTTT. Full variable domain (rest looked up from reference TRBV18 and TRBJ1-5): NAGVMQNPRHLVRRRGQEARLRCSPMKGHSHVYWYRQLPEEGLKFMVYLQKENIIDESGMPKERFSAEFPKEGPSILRIQQVVRGDSAAYFCASSPQRGNQPQHFGDGTRLSIL.

Note on this clone: At the DNA level, this CDR3 is encoded by other sequences in the same sample as well. The V gene is TRBV18, the J gene TRBJ1-2; TRBD1 is a possible D gene (5 bases). This CDR3 comprises 13 residues. Trimming stripped 3 bases from V and 4 bases from J, with 9 bases between. Germline V lookup: CDR1 KGHSH, CDR2 LQKENI. The CDR3 DNA reads as TGTGCCAGCTCACCGGGGCAGTCCTATGGCTACACCTTC. Translating it yields CASSPGQSYGYTF. The whole variable domain, filled in from reference TRBV18 and TRBJ1-2, reads NAGVMQNPRHLVRRRGQEARLRCSPMKGHSHVYWYRQLPEEGLKFMVYLQKENIIDESGMPKERFSAEFPKEGPSILRIQQVVRGDSAAYFCASSPGQSYGYTFGSGTRLTVV.

With regard to this clone: Different DNA sequences within this sample yield the same CDR3. The rearrangement links TRBV10-3 to TRBJ1-3, with D unclear. This CDR3 has 12 residues. Germline V gives CDR1 ENHRY, CDR2 SYGVKD. The V and J ends lost 6 bases and 4 bases respectively, with 7 bases between them. CDR3 nucleotide sequence: TGTGCCATCAGGGACCGAGGAAACACCATATATTTT. Translation gives CAIRDRGNTIYF.

The chain recombines TRBV5-1 with TRBJ2-7; D call uncertain. Looked up from germline, CDR1 is SGHRS and CDR2 is YFSETQ. V lost 5 bases and J lost 6, with 12 bases in between. The CDR3 runs 12 residues. The CDR3 protein is CASSYGDVEQYF. CDR3 in DNA: TGCGCCAGCAGTTATGGAGACGTCGAGCAGTACTTC.

This chain joins TRBV18 and TRBJ2-5, with 9 bases that match TRBD1. V dropped 2 bases and J dropped 3; count of bases not matched to a gene: 1. Germline V gives CDR1 KGHSH, CDR2 LQKENI. The CDR3 runs to 14 residues. The CDR3 region has the DNA TGTGCCAGCTCACCAACAGGGGGCGAAGAGACCCAGTACTTC. It specifies CASSPTGGEETQYF.

The chain couples TRBV29-1 to TRBJ1-1; D ambiguous. Germline CDR1 SQVTM, CDR2 ANQGSEA. The CDR3 has 11 amino acids. Between the trimmed V and J ends, which lost 6 bases and 4 bases, there was a span of 9 bases. The CDR3, as DNA: TGCAGCGTCCGGTCTAGCACTGAAGCTTTCTTT. This codes for CSVRSSTEAFF. The full variable domain, in which reference TRBV29-1 and TRBJ1-1 provide the parts outside the CDR3, is SAVISQKPSRDICQRGTSLTIQCQVDSQVTMMFWYRQQPGQSLTLIATANQGSEATYESGFVIDKFPISRPNLTFSTLTVSNMSPEDSSIYLCSVRSSTEAFFGQGTRLTVV.

V usage is TRBV4-1 and J usage is TRBJ2-7; possible D gene TRBD2, 5 bases. V was shortened by 3 bases and J by 1 base, with 10 bases between the two germline ends. The CDR3 length is 14 residues. Germline V gene lookup returns CDR1 MGHRA and CDR2 YSYEKL. The CDR3 loop reads CASSHPGKSYEQYF. The CDR3 DNA reads as TGCGCCAGCAGCCATCCGGGGAAATCCTACGAGCAGTACTTC.

CDR3 nucleotides: TGTGCCAGCTCACCCAATAGGTTGTTCACTGAAGCTTTCTTT. Protein: CASSPNRLFTEAFF. The V gene is TRBV18, the J gene TRBJ1-1; D unresolved. Between the trimmed V and J ends, which lost 3 bases and 4 bases, there was a span of 12 bases. The length of the CDR3 is 14 residues. Germline loops: CDR1 KGHSH, CDR2 LQKENI.

This rearrangement joins TRBV5-1 to TRBJ1-4; D not resolved. Germline V gene data show CDR1 as SGHRS and CDR2 as YFSETQ. V was cut by 5 bases and J by 2 bases, with 10 bases left in between. This CDR3 is 14 amino acids long. CDR3 sequence: CASSFRFTNEKLFF. The CDR3 DNA reads as TGCGCCAGCAGTTTCAGGTTCACTAATGAAAAACTGTTTTTT.

This clone occurred many times. The same CDR3 can be traced to other DNA sequences in this sample. The V and J genes are TRBV14 and TRBJ2-1, with D unclear. The CDR3 totals 11 residues. The germline CDR1 and CDR2 sequences are SGHDN and FVKESK. The V gene lost 2 bases and the J gene lost 7 bases, with 3 bases spanning the gap. The CDR3 loop reads CASSQRNEQFF. The CDR3 DNA follows: TGTGCCAGCAGCCAACGTAATGAGCAGTTCTTC. Full variable domain (rest looked up from reference TRBV14 and TRBJ2-1): EAGVTQFPSHSVIEKGQTVTLRCDPISGHDNLYWYRRVMGKEIKFLLHFVKESKQDESGMPNNRFLAERTGGTYSTLKVQPAELEDSGVYFCASSQRNEQFFGPGTRLTVL.

The chain combines TRBV30 with TRBJ2-7, with D perhaps given as TRBD1 or TRBD2 (6 bases each). Per the germline V gene, CDR1 is GTSNPN and CDR2 is SVGIG (reference sequence). The V and J ends lost 0 bases and 2 bases respectively, with 11 bases between them. This CDR3 comprises 14 residues. The DNA for the CDR3 is TGTGCCTGGAGTGTACGAGGGGGGCCCTACGAGCAGTACTTC. Its translation is CAWSVRGGPYEQYF. Full variable domain (missing parts from reference TRBV30 and TRBJ2-7): SQTIHQWPATLVQPVGSPLSLECTVEGTSNPNLYWYRQAAGRGLQLLFYSVGIGQISSEVPQNLSASRPQDRQFILSSKKLLLSDSGFYLCAWSVRGGPYEQYFGPGTRLTVT.